This T cell receptor (beta chain) was captured by sequencing in a study of blood T cell repertoires in COVID-19. At the level of the study: T cells, B-cell-depleted T cells, or PBMCs supplied cDNA or gDNA.

Authors' data handling: Amplification of reference gene primers provided the estimated nucleated cell counts. Here immunoSEQ multiplex PCR was the method, and the copy in TCRdb shows in-frame clones only, minus some. That table gives V, J and clone size, and the DNA gave D and trimming. This sample carries over 450,000 clones, nearly 90% of them seen once, and the ten largest clones take approximately 0.9%. Seattle patients were enrolled while actively infected and followed longitudinally. The TCR comes from a man aged 18 to 35 with COVID-19, enrolled during active disease. Input material: peripheral blood.

CDR3 DNA sequence: TGTGCCAGCAGTTACTCGCGGACACGGAGCTCCTACGAGCAGTACTTC. The encoded protein is CASSYSRTRSSYEQYF. The V and J genes are TRBV6-2 or TRBV6-3 and TRBJ2-7, with D possibly TRBD1 on 5 matching bases. Germline V CDR1 and CDR2: MNHEY, SVGEGT. The CDR3 is made up of 16 amino acids. Trimming took off 0 bases at V and 0 bases at J, with 12 bases between the two ends.